This T cell receptor beta chain was observed in a study of regulatory T cells in long-lasting Graves disease. This clonotype was counted many times. Its antigen is not identified. Arm-PCR of CDR3 regions with iRepertoire HTBI primers generated TCR beta libraries. TCRdb re-derived calls from the multiplex PCR reads in MiXCR, one entry per CDR3 protein. The sample carries hundreds of thousands of distinct CDR3 sequences, around 12% recorded once. As to time point: newly diagnosed GD, antithyroid drugs for less than 3 months. The TCR library was prepared using RNA isolated from PBMCs. This CDR3 contains 17 residues. Germline trimming cut 3 bases from V and 5 bases from J; bases unmatched to any gene: 14. Study-wide results and caveats: Among samples with persistent disease, TRBV28, TRBJ1-2 and TRBJ2-5 were favored.

These data also formed part of another study, on T cells in Graves' hyperthyroidism and ophthalmopathy. That paper notes: Carried out on the TCR CDR3, a first-round RT-PCR used the HTBI primer set.

V and J are TRBV12-3 or TRBV12-4 and TRBJ2-7, with 9 bases aligning to TRBD1. Sequenced material: peripheral blood mononuclear cells (PBMCs), taken at new diagnosis, from a patient treated with antithyroid drugs. The TCR comes from a woman younger than 45 with Graves disease. For the CDR3, the DNA is TGTGCCAGCAGTTTGGTGCGATTGCGGGACAGGGTTCACGAGCAGTACTTC. Its protein is CASSLVRLRDRVHEQYF.